The clone carrying this T cell receptor (beta chain) was recorded a few times. Its antigen is unknown. These data belong to a study of beta chain features in type 1 diabetes. Every isolated RNA sample was fully reverse transcribed, so sequencing captured expressed TCRB transcripts. Libraries were prepared by immunoSEQ multiplex PCR; TCRdb keeps only in-frame clonotypes and omits some of them. The profile shows 500,000 to 650,000 clones, 9.5% to 15% of them singletons. With 5 bases clipped from V and 4 bases from J, the junction kept 4 bases outside the gene matches. CDR1 is MNHEY, CDR2 SVGAGI, per germline. There are 14 residues in the CDR3. Study results and limitations: A closer apparent resemblance between naive, central memory and Treg TCRB repertoires was seen in patients than in healthy donors. All four CD4+ subsets of Type 1 diabetes patients contained TCRB CDR3s that were moderately but significantly shorter.

Cells sorted by CD45RO/CCR7/CD25/CD127/CD95/CD27 comprised CD4+ naive, central memory, regulatory and stem cell-like memory cells. V and J are TRBV6-5 and TRBJ2-5; 10 positions match TRBD1. Sequenced material: naive CD4+ T cells from blood. The source is a man under 40 with type 1 diabetes. CDR3 amino acids: CASSPDRGRETQYF. The CDR3 DNA sequence: TGTGCCAGCAGTCCAGACAGGGGGCGAGAGACCCAGTACTTC.